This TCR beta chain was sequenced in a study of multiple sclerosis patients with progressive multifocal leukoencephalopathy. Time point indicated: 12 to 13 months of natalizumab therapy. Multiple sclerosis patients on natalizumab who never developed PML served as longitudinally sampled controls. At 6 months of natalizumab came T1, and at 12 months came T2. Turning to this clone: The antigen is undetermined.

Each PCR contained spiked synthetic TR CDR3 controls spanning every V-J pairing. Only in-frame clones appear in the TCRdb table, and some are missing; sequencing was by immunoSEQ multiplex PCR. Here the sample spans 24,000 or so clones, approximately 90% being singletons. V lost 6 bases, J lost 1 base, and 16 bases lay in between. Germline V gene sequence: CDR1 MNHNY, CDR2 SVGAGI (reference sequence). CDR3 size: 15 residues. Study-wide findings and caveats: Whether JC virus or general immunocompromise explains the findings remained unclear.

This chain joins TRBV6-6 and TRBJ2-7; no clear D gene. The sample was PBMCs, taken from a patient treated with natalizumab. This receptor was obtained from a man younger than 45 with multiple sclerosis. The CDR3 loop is CASREGSQLSYEQYF. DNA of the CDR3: TGTGCCAGCAGGGAAGGGTCACAACTATCCTACGAGCAGTACTTC.